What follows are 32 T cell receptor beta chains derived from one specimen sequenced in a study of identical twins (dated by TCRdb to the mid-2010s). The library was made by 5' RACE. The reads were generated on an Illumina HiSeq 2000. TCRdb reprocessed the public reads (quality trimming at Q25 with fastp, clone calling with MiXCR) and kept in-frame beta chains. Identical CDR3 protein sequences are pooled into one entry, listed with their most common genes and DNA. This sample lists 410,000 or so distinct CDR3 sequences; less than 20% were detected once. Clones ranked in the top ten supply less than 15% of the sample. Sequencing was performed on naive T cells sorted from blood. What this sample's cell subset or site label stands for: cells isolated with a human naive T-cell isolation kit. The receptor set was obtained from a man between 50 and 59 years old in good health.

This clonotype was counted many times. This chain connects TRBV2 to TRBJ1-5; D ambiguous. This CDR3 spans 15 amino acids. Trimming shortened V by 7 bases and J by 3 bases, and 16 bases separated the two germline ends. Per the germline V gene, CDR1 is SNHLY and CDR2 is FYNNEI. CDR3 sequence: CASTRGPRDNQPQHF. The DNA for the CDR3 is TGTGCCAGCACTAGAGGCCCGCGAGACAATCAGCCCCAGCATTTT.

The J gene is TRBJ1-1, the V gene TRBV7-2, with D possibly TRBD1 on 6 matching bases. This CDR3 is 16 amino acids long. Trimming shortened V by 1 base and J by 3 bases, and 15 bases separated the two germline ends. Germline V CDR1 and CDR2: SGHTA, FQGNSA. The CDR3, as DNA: TGTGCCAGCAGCTTAGTATTTCGGGGGCCGGACACTGAAGCTTTCTTT. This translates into CASSLVFRGPDTEAFF.

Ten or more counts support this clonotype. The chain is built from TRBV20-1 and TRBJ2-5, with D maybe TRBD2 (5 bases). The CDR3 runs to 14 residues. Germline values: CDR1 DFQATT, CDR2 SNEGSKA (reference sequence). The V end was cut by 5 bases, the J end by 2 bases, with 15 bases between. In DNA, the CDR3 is TGCAGTGCTCCCCCCGGAGGAAATCAAGAGACCCAGTACTTC. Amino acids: CSAPPGGNQETQYF.

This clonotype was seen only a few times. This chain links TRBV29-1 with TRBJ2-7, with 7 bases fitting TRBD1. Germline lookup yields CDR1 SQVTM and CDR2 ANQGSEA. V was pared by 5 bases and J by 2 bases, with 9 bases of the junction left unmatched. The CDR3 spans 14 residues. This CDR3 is CSVTGVTPPYEQYF. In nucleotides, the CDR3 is TGCAGCGTTACAGGGGTAACACCCCCCTACGAGCAGTACTTC.

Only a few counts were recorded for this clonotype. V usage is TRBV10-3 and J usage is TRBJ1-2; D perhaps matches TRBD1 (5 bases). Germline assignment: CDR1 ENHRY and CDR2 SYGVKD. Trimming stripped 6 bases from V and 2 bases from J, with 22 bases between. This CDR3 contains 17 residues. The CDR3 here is CAIRWGTDYLNNYGYTF. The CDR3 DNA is TGTGCCATCAGGTGGGGGACGGACTACCTAAACAACTATGGCTACACCTTC.

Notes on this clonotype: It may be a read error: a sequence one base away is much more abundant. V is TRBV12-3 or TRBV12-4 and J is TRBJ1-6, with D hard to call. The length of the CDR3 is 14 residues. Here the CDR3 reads CTSSLAEANSPLHF. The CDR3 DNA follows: TGTACCAGCAGTTTAGCCGAAGCCAATTCACCCCTCCACTTT.

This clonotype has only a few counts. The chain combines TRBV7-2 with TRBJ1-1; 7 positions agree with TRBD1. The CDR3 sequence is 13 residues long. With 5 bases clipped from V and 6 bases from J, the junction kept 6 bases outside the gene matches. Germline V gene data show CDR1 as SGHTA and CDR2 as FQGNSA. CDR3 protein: CASSQGDGSEAFF. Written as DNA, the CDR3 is TGTGCCAGCAGCCAGGGGGACGGGTCTGAAGCTTTCTTT.

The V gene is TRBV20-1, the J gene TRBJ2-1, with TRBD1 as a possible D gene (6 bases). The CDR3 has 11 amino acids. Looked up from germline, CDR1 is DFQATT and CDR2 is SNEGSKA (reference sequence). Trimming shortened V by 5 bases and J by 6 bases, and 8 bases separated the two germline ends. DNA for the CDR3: TGCAGTGCTCGACAGGTCAATGAGCAGTTCTTC. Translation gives CSARQVNEQFF.

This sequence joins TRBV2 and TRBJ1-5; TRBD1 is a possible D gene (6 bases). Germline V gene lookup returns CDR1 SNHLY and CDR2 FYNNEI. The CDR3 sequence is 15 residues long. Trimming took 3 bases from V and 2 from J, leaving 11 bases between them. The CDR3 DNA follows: TGTGCCAGCAGTGATCCCAGGGGAGGCAATCAGCCCCAGCATTTT. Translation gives CASSDPRGGNQPQHF.

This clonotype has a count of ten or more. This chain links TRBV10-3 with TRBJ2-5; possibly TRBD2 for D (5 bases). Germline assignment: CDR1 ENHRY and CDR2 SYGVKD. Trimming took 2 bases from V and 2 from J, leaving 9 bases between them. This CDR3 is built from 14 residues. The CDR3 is CAISEIGGQETQYF. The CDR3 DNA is TGTGCCATCAGTGAGATAGGAGGACAAGAGACCCAGTACTTC.

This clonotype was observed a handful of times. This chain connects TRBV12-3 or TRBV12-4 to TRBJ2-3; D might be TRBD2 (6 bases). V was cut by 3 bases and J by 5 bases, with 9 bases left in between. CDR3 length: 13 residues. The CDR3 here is CASSFRGGDTQYF. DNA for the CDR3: TGTGCCAGCAGTTTTAGGGGAGGAGATACGCAGTATTTT.

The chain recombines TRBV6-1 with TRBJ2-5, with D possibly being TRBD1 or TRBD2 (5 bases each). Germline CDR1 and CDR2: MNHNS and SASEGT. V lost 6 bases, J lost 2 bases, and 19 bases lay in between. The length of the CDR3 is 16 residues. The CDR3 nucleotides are TGTGCCAGCAGACCCCCTGCCGGGACGCCTCAAGAGACCCAGTACTTC. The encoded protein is CASRPPAGTPQETQYF.

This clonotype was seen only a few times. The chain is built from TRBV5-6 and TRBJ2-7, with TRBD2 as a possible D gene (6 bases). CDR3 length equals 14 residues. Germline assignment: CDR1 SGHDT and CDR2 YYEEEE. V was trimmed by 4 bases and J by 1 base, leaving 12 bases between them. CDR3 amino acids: CASSTRTISYEQYF. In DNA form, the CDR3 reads TGTGCCAGCAGCACCAGGACTATTTCCTACGAGCAGTACTTC.

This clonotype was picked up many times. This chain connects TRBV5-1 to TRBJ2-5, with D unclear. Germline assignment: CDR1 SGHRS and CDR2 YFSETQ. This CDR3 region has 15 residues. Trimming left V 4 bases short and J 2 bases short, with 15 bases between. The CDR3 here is CASSQGLFLQETQYF. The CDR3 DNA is TGCGCCAGCAGCCAAGGCTTGTTCCTACAAGAGACCCAGTACTTC.

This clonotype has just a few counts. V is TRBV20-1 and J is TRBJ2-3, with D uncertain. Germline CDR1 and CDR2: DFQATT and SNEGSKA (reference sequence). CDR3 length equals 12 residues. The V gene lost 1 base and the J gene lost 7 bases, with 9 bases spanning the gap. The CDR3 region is CSARADWHTQYF. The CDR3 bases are TGCAGTGCTAGAGCAGACTGGCATACGCAGTATTTT.

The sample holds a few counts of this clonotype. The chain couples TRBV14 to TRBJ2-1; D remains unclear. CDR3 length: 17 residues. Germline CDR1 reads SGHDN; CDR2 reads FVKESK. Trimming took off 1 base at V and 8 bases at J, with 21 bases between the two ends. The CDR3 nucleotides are TGTGCCAGCAGCCAAGGGCCCGGGTCAGCCCAAAGGGATGAGCAGTTCTTC. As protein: CASSQGPGSAQRDEQFF.

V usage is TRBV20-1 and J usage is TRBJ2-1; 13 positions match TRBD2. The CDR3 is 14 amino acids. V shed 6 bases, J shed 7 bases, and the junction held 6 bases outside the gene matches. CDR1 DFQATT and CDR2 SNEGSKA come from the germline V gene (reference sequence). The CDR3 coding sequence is TGCAGTGCGGGTAGGACTAGCGGGAGAAATGAGCAGTTCTTC. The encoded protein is CSAGRTSGRNEQFF.

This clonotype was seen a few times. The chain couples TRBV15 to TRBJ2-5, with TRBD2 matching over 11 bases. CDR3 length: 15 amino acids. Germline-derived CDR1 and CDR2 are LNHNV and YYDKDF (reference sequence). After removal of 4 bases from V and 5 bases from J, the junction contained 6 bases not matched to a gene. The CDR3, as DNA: TGTGCCACCAGCAATTCGACTAGCGGGATTGAGACCCAGTACTTC. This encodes CATSNSTSGIETQYF.

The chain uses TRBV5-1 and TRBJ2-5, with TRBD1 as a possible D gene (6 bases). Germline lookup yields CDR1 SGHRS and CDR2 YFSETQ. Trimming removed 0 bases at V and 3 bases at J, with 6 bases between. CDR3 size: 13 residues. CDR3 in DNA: TGCGCCAGCAGCTTGGGGACAGAAGAGACCCAGTACTTC. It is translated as CASSLGTEETQYF.

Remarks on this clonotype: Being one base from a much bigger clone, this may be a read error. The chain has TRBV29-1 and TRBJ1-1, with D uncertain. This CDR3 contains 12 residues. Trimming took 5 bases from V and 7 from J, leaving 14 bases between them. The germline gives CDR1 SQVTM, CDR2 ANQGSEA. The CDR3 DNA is TGCAGCGTTAGAGGGTCGACGCGTGAAGCTTTCTTT. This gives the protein CSVRGSTREAFF.

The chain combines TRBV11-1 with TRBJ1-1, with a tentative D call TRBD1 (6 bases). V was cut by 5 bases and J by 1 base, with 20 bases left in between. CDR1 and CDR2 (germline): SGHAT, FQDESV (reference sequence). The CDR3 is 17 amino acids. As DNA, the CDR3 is TGTGCCAGCAGCCCGGGATATTGGACGACAGGGAACACTGAAGCTTTCTTT. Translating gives CASSPGYWTTGNTEAFF.

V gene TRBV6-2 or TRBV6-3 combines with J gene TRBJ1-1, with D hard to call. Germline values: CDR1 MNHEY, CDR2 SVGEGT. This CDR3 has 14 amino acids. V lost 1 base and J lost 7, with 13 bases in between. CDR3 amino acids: CASSYFTNSFEAFF. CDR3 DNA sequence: TGTGCCAGCAGTTACTTCACAAACAGCTTTGAAGCTTTCTTT.

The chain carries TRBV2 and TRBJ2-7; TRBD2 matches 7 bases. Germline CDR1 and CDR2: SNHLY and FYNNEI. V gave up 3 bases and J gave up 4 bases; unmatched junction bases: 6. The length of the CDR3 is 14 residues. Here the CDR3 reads CASSDPGTTYEQYF. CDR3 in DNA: TGTGCCAGCAGTGATCCCGGGACTACGTACGAGCAGTACTTC. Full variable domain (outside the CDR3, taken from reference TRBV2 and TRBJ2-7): EPEVTQTPSHQVTQMGQEVILRCVPISNHLYFYWYRQILGQKVEFLVSFYNNEISEKSEIFDDQFSVERPDGSNFTLKIRSTKLEDSAMYFCASSDPGTTYEQYFGPGTRLTVT.

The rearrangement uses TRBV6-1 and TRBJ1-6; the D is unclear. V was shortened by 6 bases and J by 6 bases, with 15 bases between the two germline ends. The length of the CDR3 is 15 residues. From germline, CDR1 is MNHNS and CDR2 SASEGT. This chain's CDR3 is CASSSHGRSNSPLHF. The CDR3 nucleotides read TGTGCCAGCAGCTCCCATGGAAGGAGTAATTCACCCCTCCACTTT.

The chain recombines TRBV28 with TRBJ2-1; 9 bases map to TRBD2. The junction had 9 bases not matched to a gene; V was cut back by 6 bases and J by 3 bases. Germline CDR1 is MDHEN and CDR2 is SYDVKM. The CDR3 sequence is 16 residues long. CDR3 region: CASSPGGSGGYNEQFF. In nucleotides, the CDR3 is TGTGCCAGCAGCCCCGGGGGTAGCGGGGGCTACAATGAGCAGTTCTTC.

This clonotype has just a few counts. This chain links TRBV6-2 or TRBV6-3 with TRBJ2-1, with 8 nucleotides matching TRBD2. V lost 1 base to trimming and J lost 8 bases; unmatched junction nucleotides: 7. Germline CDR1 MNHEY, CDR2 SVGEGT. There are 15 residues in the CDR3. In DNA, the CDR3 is TGTGCCAGCAGTTACTTGTCACCCGGGGGGGATGAGCAGTTCTTC. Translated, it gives CASSYLSPGGDEQFF.

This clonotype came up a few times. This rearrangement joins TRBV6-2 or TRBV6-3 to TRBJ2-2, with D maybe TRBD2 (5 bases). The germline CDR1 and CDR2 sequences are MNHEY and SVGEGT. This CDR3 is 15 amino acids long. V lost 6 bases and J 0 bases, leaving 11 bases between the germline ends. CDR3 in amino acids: CASSTSWTNTGELFF. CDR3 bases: TGTGCCAGCAGCACTAGTTGGACGAACACCGGGGAGCTGTTTTTT.

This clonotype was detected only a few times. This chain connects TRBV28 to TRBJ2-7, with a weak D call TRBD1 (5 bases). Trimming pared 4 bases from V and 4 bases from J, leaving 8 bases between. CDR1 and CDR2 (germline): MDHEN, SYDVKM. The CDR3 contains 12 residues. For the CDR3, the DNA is TGTGCCAGCAGTTCGGACATTTACGAGCAGTACTTC. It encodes CASSSDIYEQYF. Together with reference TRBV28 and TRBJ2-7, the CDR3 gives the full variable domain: DVKVTQSSRYLVKRTGEKVFLECVQDMDHENMFWYRQDPGLGLRLIYFSYDVKMKEKGDIPEGYSVSREKKERFSLILESASTNQTSMYLCASSSDIYEQYFGPGTRLTVT.

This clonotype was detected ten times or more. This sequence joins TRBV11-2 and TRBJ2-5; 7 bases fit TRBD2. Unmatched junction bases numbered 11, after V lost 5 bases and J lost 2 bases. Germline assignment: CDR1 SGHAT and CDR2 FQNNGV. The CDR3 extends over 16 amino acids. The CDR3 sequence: CASSDYYGRMQETQYF. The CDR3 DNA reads TGTGCCAGCAGCGACTACTACGGGAGGATGCAAGAGACCCAGTACTTC.

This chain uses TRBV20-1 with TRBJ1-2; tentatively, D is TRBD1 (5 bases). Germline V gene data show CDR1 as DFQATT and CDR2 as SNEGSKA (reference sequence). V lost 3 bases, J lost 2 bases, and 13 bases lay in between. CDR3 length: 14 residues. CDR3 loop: CSARGRRQNYGYTF. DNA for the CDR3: TGCAGTGCTAGGGGCCGAAGACAGAACTATGGCTACACCTTC.

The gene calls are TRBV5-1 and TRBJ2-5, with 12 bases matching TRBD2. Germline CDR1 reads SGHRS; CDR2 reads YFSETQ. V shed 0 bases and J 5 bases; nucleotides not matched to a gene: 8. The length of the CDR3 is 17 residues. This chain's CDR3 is CASSLGKTSGSFETQYF. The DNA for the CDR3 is TGCGCCAGCAGCTTGGGGAAGACTAGCGGGAGTTTTGAGACCCAGTACTTC.

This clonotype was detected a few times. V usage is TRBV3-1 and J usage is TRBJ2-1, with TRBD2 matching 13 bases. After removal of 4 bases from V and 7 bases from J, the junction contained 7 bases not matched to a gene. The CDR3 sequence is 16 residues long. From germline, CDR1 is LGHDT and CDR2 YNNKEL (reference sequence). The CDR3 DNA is TGTGCCAGCAGCCCCGGACTAGCGGGAGCGCGGAATGAGCAGTTCTTC. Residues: CASSPGLAGARNEQFF.